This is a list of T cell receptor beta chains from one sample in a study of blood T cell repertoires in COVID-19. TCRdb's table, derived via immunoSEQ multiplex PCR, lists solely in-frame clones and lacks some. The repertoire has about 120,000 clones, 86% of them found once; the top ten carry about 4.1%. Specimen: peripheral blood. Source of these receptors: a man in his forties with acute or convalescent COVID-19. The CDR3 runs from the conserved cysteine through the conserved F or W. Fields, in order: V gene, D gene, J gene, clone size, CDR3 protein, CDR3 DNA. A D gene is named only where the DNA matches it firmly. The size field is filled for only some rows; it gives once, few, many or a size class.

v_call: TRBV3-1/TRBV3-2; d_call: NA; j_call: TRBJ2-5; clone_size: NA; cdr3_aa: CASSQVGSGPLEETQYF; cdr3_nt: TGTGCCAGCAGCCAAGTTGGGTCAGGCCCTTTGGAAGAGACCCAGTACTTC
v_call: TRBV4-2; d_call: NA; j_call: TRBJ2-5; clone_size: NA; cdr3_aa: CASSPGRGETQYF; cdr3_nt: TGTGCCAGCAGCCCCGGAAGAGGTGAGACCCAGTACTTC
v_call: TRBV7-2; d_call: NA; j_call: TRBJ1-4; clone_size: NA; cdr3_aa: CASSLAAGTNEKLFF; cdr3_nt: TGTGCCAGCAGCTTAGCGGCAGGGACTAATGAAAAACTGTTTTTT
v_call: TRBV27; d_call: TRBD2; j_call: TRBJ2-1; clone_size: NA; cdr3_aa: CASSLRGAGPGLAVPRAYNEQFF; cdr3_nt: TGTGCCAGCAGTTTACGGGGAGCAGGGCCGGGACTAGCGGTCCCCAGGGCGTACAATGAGCAGTTCTTC
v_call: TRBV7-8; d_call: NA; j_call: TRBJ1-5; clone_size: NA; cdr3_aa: CASSPRLGGFNQPQHF; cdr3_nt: TGTGCCAGCAGCCCTAGGTTAGGAGGGTTCAATCAGCCCCAGCATTTT
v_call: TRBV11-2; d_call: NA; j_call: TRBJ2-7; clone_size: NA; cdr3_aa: CASSLVLVVFPYEQYF; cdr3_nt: TGTGCCAGCAGCTTAGTTCTGGTAGTTTTCCCCTACGAGCAGTACTTC
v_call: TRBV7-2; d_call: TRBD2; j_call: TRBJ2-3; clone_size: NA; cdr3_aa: CASSLALTSGVGDTQYF; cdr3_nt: TGTGCCAGCAGCTTAGCGCTAACTAGCGGGGTGGGAGATACGCAGTATTTT
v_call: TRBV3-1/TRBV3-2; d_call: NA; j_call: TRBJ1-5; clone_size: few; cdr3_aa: CASSLRGNQPQHF; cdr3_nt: TGTGCCAGCAGCTTAAGGGGTAATCAGCCCCAGCATTTT
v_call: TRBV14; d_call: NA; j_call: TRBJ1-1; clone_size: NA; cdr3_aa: CASSQRGGGTEAFF; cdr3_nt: TGTGCCAGCAGCCAAAGGGGGGGTGGCACTGAAGCTTTCTTT
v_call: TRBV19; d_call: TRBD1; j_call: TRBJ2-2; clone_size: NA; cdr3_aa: CASSSRQGNYANTGELFF; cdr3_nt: TGTGCCAGTAGTTCCCGACAGGGCAACTATGCGAACACCGGGGAGCTGTTTTTT
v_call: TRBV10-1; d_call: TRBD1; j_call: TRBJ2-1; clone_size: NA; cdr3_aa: CASSEYGTGGYNEQFF; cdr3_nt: TGCGCCAGCAGTGAGTACGGGACAGGGGGCTACAATGAGCAGTTCTTC
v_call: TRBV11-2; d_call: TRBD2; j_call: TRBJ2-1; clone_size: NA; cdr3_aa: CASSSWTSLENNEQFF; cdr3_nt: TGTGCCAGCAGCTCTTGGACTAGCCTGGAGAACAATGAGCAGTTCTTC
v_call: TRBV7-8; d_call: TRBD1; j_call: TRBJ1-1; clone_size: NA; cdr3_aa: CASNKDRDTEAFF; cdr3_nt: TGTGCCAGCAACAAAGACAGGGATACTGAAGCTTTCTTT
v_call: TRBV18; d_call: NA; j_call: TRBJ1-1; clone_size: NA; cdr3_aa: CASSQSAGQMNTEAFF; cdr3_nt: TGTGCCAGCTCACAGTCGGCAGGGCAAATGAACACTGAAGCTTTCTTT
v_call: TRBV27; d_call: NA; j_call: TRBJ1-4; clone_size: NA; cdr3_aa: CASSFSRRTTNEKLFF; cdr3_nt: TGTGCCAGCAGTTTCTCGCGCAGGACAACTAATGAAAAACTGTTTTTT
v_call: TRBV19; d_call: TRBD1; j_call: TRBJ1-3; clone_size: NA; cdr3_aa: CASLVGGQASPGNTIYF; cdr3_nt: TGTGCCAGTCTCGTTGGGGGACAGGCTTCTCCTGGAAACACCATATATTTT
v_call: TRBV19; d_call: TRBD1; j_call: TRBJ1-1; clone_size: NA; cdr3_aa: CASSQQGQTEAFF; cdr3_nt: TGTGCCAGTAGCCAACAGGGACAGACTGAAGCTTTCTTT
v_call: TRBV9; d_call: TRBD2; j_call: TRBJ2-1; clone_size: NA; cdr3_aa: CASSVALGSGGNDEQFF; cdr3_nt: TGTGCCAGCAGCGTAGCCCTAGGTAGCGGGGGGAACGATGAGCAGTTCTTC
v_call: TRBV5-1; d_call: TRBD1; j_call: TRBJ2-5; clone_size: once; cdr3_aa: CASSSNRGETQYF; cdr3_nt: TGCGCCAGCAGCTCCAACAGGGGGGAGACCCAGTACTTC
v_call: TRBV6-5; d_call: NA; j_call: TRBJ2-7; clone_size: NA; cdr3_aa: CASAPGSSYEQYF; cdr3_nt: TGTGCCAGCGCCCCAGGATCCTCCTACGAGCAGTACTTC
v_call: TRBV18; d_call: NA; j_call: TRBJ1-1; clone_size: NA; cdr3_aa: CASSPLGANTEAFF; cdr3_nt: TGTGCCAGCTCACCACTGGGGGCGAACACTGAAGCTTTCTTT
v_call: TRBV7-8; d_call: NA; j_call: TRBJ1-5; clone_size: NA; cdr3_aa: CASSLAAGKEPQHF; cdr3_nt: TGTGCCAGCAGCTTAGCAGCAGGGAAGGAGCCCCAGCATTTT
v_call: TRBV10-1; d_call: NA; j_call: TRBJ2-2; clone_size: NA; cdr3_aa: CASSESGGQFTGELFF; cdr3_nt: TGCGCCAGCAGTGAGTCGGGGGGACAGTTCACCGGGGAGCTGTTTTTT
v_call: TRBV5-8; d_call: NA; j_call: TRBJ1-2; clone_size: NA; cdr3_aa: CASSLSGLNYGYTF; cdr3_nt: TGTGCCAGCAGCTTATCAGGCCTAAACTATGGCTACACCTTC
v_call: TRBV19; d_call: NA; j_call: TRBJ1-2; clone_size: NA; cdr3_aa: CASTKGRDGNYGYTF; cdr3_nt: TGTGCCAGTACCAAAGGGAGGGACGGGAACTATGGCTACACCTTC
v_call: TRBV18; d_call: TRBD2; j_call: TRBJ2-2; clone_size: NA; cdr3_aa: CASSPETGGTTLNTGELFF; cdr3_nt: TGTGCCAGCTCACCAGAGACGGGGGGGACAACCCTGAACACCGGGGAGCTGTTTTTT
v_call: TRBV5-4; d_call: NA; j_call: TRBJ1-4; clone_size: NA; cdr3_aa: CASSPWDNGGGEKLFF; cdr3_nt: TGTGCCAGCAGCCCCTGGGACAATGGCGGTGGGGAAAAACTGTTTTTT
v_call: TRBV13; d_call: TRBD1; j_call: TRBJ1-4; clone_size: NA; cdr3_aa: CASSVKAGTVEKLFF; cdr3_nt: TGTGCCAGCAGCGTAAAAGCCGGGACAGTTGAAAAACTGTTTTTT
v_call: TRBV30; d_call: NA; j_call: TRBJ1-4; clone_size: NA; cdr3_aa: CAWRSPTGEKLFF; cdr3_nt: TGTGCCTGGAGATCCCCGACCGGGGAAAAACTGTTTTTT
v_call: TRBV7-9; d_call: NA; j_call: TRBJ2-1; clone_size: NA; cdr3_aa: CASSSILGGAREQFF; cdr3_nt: TGTGCCAGCAGCTCGATTTTGGGGGGGGCGCGTGAGCAGTTCTTC
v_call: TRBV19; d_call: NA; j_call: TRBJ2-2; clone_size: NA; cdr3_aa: CASSFIVTGELFF; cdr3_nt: TGTGCCAGTAGTTTTATAGTTACCGGGGAGCTGTTTTTT
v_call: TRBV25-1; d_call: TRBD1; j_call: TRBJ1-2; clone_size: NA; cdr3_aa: CASSAHHPGQASYGYTF; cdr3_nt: TGTGCCAGCAGTGCCCATCATCCGGGACAGGCATCCTATGGCTACACCTTC
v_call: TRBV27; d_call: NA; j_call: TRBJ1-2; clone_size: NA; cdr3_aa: CASSFLGGGYNYGYTF; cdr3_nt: TGTGCCAGCAGTTTCCTTGGGGGAGGATATAACTATGGCTACACCTTC
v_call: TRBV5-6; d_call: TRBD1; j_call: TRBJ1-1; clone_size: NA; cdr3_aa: CASSYGTGGSPEAFF; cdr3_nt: TGTGCCAGCAGCTATGGGACAGGGGGGTCCCCTGAAGCTTTCTTT
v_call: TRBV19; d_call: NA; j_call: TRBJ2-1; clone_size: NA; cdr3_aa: CASSLGINNEQFF; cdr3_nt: TGTGCCTCTTCCCTAGGAATTAACAATGAGCAGTTCTTC
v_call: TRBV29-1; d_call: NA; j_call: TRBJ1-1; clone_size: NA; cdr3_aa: CSVPGNTEAFF; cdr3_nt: TGCAGCGTCCCAGGGAACACTGAAGCTTTCTTT
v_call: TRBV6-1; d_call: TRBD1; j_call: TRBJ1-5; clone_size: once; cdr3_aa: CASSDMGQMGRPQHF; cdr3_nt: TGTGCCAGCAGTGACATGGGACAGATGGGGCGGCCCCAGCATTTT
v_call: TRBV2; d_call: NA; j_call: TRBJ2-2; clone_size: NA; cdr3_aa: CASLWQAGTGELFF; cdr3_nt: TGTGCCAGCTTATGGCAGGCGGGAACCGGGGAGCTGTTTTTT
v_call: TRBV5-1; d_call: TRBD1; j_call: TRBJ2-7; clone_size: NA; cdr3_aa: CASSLLPGQGDSGSSYEQYF; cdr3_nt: TGCGCCAGCAGCTTGCTGCCCGGACAGGGTGATAGCGGTAGCTCCTACGAGCAGTACTTC
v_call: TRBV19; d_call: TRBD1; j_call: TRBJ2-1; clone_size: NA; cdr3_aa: CASSARQGGNEQFF; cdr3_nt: TGTGCCAGTAGTGCCAGACAGGGTGGTAATGAGCAGTTCTTC
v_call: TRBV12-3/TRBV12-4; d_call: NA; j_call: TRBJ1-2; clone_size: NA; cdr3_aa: CASSHQGRDGYTF; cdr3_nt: TGTGCCAGCAGCCACCAGGGGAGGGACGGCTACACCTTC
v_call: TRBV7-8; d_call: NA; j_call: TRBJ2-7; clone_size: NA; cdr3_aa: CASSGTPIYEQYF; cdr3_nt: TGTGCCAGCAGCGGGACTCCAATCTACGAGCAGTACTTC
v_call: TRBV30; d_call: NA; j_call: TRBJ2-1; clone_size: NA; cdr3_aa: CACDTYAGKQFF; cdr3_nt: TGTGCCTGTGATACGTACGCCGGGAAGCAGTTCTTC
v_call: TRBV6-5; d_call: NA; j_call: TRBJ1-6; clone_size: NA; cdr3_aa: CASSYSMNSPLHF; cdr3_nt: TGTGCCAGCAGTTACTCCATGAATTCACCCCTCCACTTT
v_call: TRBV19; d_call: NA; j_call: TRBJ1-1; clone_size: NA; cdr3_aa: CASSTDTNTEAFF; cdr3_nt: TGTGCCAGTAGTACTGACACGAACACTGAAGCTTTCTTT
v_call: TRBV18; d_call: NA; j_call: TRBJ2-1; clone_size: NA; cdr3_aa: CASFLQGVDEQFF; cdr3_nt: TGTGCCAGCTTTTTGCAGGGTGTGGATGAGCAGTTCTTC
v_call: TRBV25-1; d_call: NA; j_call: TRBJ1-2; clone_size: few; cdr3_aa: CASSGHPGGYTF; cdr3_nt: TGTGCCAGCAGTGGCCACCCAGGGGGCTACACCTTC
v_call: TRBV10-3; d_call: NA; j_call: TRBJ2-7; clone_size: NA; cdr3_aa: CAISDTAYEQYF; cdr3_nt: TGTGCCATCAGTGATACAGCCTACGAGCAGTACTTC
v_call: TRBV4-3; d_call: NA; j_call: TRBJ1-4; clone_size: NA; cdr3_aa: CASSQGTGSLGEKLFF; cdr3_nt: TGCGCCAGCAGCCAGGGAACGGGGAGCCTAGGTGAAAAACTGTTTTTT